Listed below are T cell receptor beta chains from one sample, sequenced in a study of OX40 agonist ivuxolimab in advanced cancers. TCRdb's copy holds only in-frame clones and misses some; the assay was immunoSEQ multiplex PCR. The profile shows approximately 70,000 clones, roughly four fifths of them singletons. Specimen: CD4+ or CD8+ T cells sorted from blood, collected in a trial of the OX40 agonist ivuxolimab. These receptors all come from an adult with an advanced solid tumor such as melanoma, head and neck, liver or kidney cancer. CDR3s include the opening cysteine and the closing phenylalanine or tryptophan. D genes are given only for firm matches. The size field is filled for only some rows; it gives once, few, many or a size class.

clone_size	d_call	v_call	j_call	cdr3_nt	cdr3_aa
NA	TRBD1	TRBV7-9	TRBJ1-4	TGTGCCAGCAGCCTACAGGGGGGATGGGAAAAACTGTTTTTT	CASSLQGGWEKLFF
NA	TRBD1	TRBV5-1	TRBJ1-1	TGCGCCAGCAGCCTATACACAGGGGGAGGGACTGAAGCTTTCTTT	CASSLYTGGGTEAFF
NA	NA	TRBV10-3	TRBJ1-3	TGTGCCATCTCGAGGGGGTCGCGTGGAAACACCATATATTTT	CAISRGSRGNTIYF
NA	NA	TRBV29-1	TRBJ2-5	TGCAGCGCCGAAGAGGGCCGAACCCAGTACTTC	CSAEEGRTQYF
NA	NA	TRBV4-2	TRBJ2-7	TGTGCCAGCAGCCAAGTTGTACAGATATCCTACGAGCAGTACTTC	CASSQVVQISYEQYF
NA	NA	TRBV7-8	TRBJ2-5	TGTGCCAGCAGCTTCCCAGCATCGTACCAAGAGACCCAGTACTTC	CASSFPASYQETQYF
NA	NA	TRBV19	TRBJ2-6	TGTGCCAGTAGCCCGATTGCGTCTGGGGCCAACGTCCTGACTTTC	CASSPIASGANVLTF
NA	NA	TRBV6-6	TRBJ1-1	TGTGCCAGCAGTTTAAAACCGGGGACTGAAGCTTTCTTT	CASSLKPGTEAFF
few	TRBD2	TRBV30	TRBJ2-3	TGTGCCTGGAGTGGTCTAGCGGGCACAGATACGCAGTATTTT	CAWSGLAGTDTQYF
NA	NA	TRBV20-1	TRBJ2-5	TGCAGTGCTTCGAAAAAGGAGACCCAGTACTTC	CSASKKETQYF
NA	NA	TRBV6-5	TRBJ1-5	TGTGCCAGCAGTTCAGGAATTAGCAATCAGCCCCAGCATTTT	CASSSGISNQPQHF
NA	NA	TRBV6-4	TRBJ1-5	TGTGCCAGCAGTACCGAAAGCAATCAGCCCCAGCATTTT	CASSTESNQPQHF
NA	TRBD1	TRBV7-8	TRBJ2-7	TGTGCCAGCAGCTTGTGGACAGGGCCCTACGAGCAGTACTTC	CASSLWTGPYEQYF
once	NA	TRBV5-1	TRBJ1-1	TGCGCCAGCAGCTTGTGGGAGAACACTGAAGCTTTCTTT	CASSLWENTEAFF
NA	TRBD1	TRBV6-1	TRBJ2-3	TGTGCCAGCAGCGATACAGGGGGCGCTCCAGATACGCAGTATTTT	CASSDTGGAPDTQYF
once	NA	TRBV11-2	TRBJ1-1	TGTGCCAGCAGCCCCTTTGCTAGGGCGAACACTGAAGCTTTCTTT	CASSPFARANTEAFF
NA	NA	TRBV28	TRBJ1-1	TGTGCCAGTTGGAACAGGGTGAACACTGAAGCTTTCTTT	CASWNRVNTEAFF
NA	TRBD1	TRBV19	TRBJ1-4	TGTGCCACCTCGGACAGGGGGCATGAAAAACTGTTTTTT	CATSDRGHEKLFF
NA	TRBD1	TRBV5-1	TRBJ1-1	TGCGCCAGCAGCCAAGACAGGGGGCGGGACACTGAAGCTTTCTTT	CASSQDRGRDTEAFF
NA	TRBD1	TRBV4-1	TRBJ1-5	TGCGCCAGCAGCCTAGGACAGGGCGAGGGTCAGCCCCAGCATTTT	CASSLGQGEGQPQHF
NA	NA	TRBV2	TRBJ2-5	TGTGCCACGGCCGGGGAGAACCTCCAAGAGACCCAGTACTTC	CATAGENLQETQYF
NA	NA	TRBV10-3	TRBJ2-2	TGTGCCATCAGGCCAAACCGGGACACTGACACCGGGGAGCTGTTTTTT	CAIRPNRDTDTGELFF
NA	TRBD2	TRBV12-5	TRBJ2-1	TGTGCTAGTGGTTTGGTGCACGGGAGGGCCGAGGACAATGAGCAGTTCTTC	CASGLVHGRAEDNEQFF
NA	NA	TRBV4-1	TRBJ2-4	TGCGCCAGCAGCCAGACGCAGGGACTAGCCAAAAACATTCAGTACTTC	CASSQTQGLAKNIQYF
NA	NA	TRBV7-9	TRBJ1-2	TGTGCCAGCAGCTCATCAGACAGGATTCGTTTCGGTGGCTACACCTTC	CASSSSDRIRFGGYTF
NA	TRBD1	TRBV28	TRBJ1-2	TGTGCCAGCAGTTCCGGGACAGCGACCTATGGCTACACCTTC	CASSSGTATYGYTF
NA	NA	TRBV2	TRBJ2-1	TGTGCCAGCACTGATCAAGTTGAGCAGTTCTTC	CASTDQVEQFF
NA	TRBD1	TRBV2	TRBJ2-3	TGTGCCAGCAGTCAGGACAGGGCTGGGGCAGATACGCAGTATTTT	CASSQDRAGADTQYF
NA	NA	TRBV5-4	TRBJ1-2	TGTGCCAGCAGCGACGGACAGCCCGGAGTATATGGCTACACCTTC	CASSDGQPGVYGYTF
NA	NA	TRBV19	TRBJ2-7	TGTGCCAGTAGTATAAGTGGACCTCAGGGTTCTTTGGAGCAGTACTTC	CASSISGPQGSLEQYF
NA	NA	TRBV6-1	TRBJ2-7	TGTGCCAGGGAGCGCCGGGACATAGACTACGAGCAGTACTTC	CARERRDIDYEQYF
NA	NA	TRBV5-1	TRBJ2-5	TGCGCCAGTGCAGGACAGCAAATACAAGAGACCCAGTACTTC	CASAGQQIQETQYF
NA	TRBD2	TRBV2	TRBJ2-5	TGTGCCAGCAGTGAATCCCTAGCGGGGGGCTTAAAAGAGACCCAGTACTTC	CASSESLAGGLKETQYF
NA	NA	TRBV7-9	TRBJ2-1	TGTGTCAGCAGCTTTTGGGGGGCAAACGATGAGCAGCTCTTC	CVSSFWGANDEQLF
NA	TRBD1	TRBV19	TRBJ1-2	TGTGCCAGTAGTCCGTCCCGGGGGACAGCTAACTATGGCTACACCTTC	CASSPSRGTANYGYTF
NA	TRBD2	TRBV28	TRBJ2-4	TGTGCCAGCAGTTATAGCGGGATCGCCAAAAACATTCAGTACTTC	CASSYSGIAKNIQYF
NA	NA	TRBV5-4	TRBJ2-7	TGTGCCAGCAGCCCCGATGGGGCCGCGGGCTCCTACGAGCAGTACTTC	CASSPDGAAGSYEQYF
NA	NA	TRBV6-1	TRBJ2-5	TGTGCCAGCAGTGAAGCAGGCCGGGCCCAGTACTTC	CASSEAGRAQYF
NA	NA	TRBV19	TRBJ1-5	TGTGCCAGTAGTATTCACAGCGACCTTAGCAATCAGCCCCAGCATTTT	CASSIHSDLSNQPQHF